The sequence of this T cell receptor beta chain was determined in a study of shared clonotypes between healthy human individuals. Study-level points and caveats: The represented genetic and exposure-history diversity was limited by the small number of donors. Generally, naive subsets came out with larger estimated richness than memory subsets.

The CDR3 consists of 14 residues. Per germline, CDR1 SGHDT and CDR2 YYEEEE. The ends lost 4 bases at V and 1 base at J; junction bases unmatched: 3. The authors distributed each subset's genomic DNA evenly over several immunoSEQ plates. TCRdb's copy holds only in-frame clones and misses some; the assay was immunoSEQ multiplex PCR. The sample includes about 2 million clones, roughly 95% of them seen just once. As to this clone: What it binds is unknown.

The study enrolled healthy HIV-negative adults without recent acute infections or vaccinations as donors. The receptor comes from a man aged 18 to 30 in good health. Material for sequencing was naive CD4+ T cells sorted from blood. Subset given: CD45RA+ positively selected. The chain combines TRBV5-6 with TRBJ2-3; 7 bases map to TRBD1. The CDR3, as DNA: TGTGCCAGCAGCCGAGGGGGCGGCACAGATACGCAGTATTTT. Translating it yields CASSRGGGTDTQYF. The full variable domain, its missing parts supplied by reference TRBV5-6 and TRBJ2-3, is DAGVTQSPTHLIKTRGQQVTLRCSPKSGHDTVSWYQQALGQGPQFIFQYYEEEERQRGNFPDRFSGHQFPNYSSELNVNALLLGDSALYLCASSRGGGTDTQYFGPGTRLTVL.